Presented here are 30 T cell receptor beta chains from one specimen sequenced in a study of blood T cell repertoires in COVID-19. Here immunoSEQ multiplex PCR was the method, and the copy in TCRdb shows in-frame clones only, minus some. The sample includes around 150,000 clones, about three quarters of them seen just once. Sequenced sample: peripheral blood. These receptors originate from a man aged 50-59 years with acute or convalescent COVID-19.

The chain carries TRBV19 and TRBJ2-7, with TRBD2 identical over 7 bases. The V and J ends lost 4 bases and 7 bases, in that order; junction bases with no gene match: 7. The length of the CDR3 is 13 residues. Germline lookup yields CDR1 LNHDA and CDR2 SQIVND (reference sequence). CDR3 nucleotides: TGTGCCAGTAGTACGCCGTCCGGGGGGGAGCAGTACTTC. This codes for CASSTPSGGEQYF. Supplemented by reference TRBV19 and TRBJ2-7, the full variable domain reads DGGITQSPKYLFRKEGQNVTLSCEQNLNHDAMYWYRQDPGQGLRLIYYSQIVNDFQKGDIAEGYSVSREKKESFPLTVTSAQKNPTAFYLCASSTPSGGEQYFGPGTRLTVT.

The chain couples TRBV2 to TRBJ1-6; TRBD1 matches at 9 bases. Unmatched junction bases numbered 8, after V lost 6 bases and J lost 8 bases. This CDR3 contains 15 residues. Germline lookup yields CDR1 SNHLY and CDR2 FYNNEI. This chain's CDR3 is CASRTGGSDYSPLHF. In DNA form, the CDR3 reads TGTGCCAGCAGGACAGGGGGTAGTGATTATTCACCCCTCCACTTT.

The V gene is TRBV30, the J gene TRBJ1-2, with D perhaps matching TRBD1 (6 bases). Germline V gene data show CDR1 as GTSNPN and CDR2 as SVGIG (reference sequence). CDR3 length: 13 residues. V lost 2 bases to trimming and J lost 7 bases, with 14 bases between them. Written as DNA, the CDR3 is TGTGCCTGGAGTAGCGGGACACGCGGTGGCTACACCTTC. This encodes CAWSSGTRGGYTF.

This rearrangement joins TRBV12-5 to TRBJ1-3; D ambiguous. This CDR3 contains 16 residues. The V end lost 0 bases, the J end lost 0 bases, and 9 bases lay between the germline ends. CDR1 LGHNT and CDR2 FRNRAP come from the germline V gene. The chain's CDR3 is CASGLVPGNSGNTIYF. CDR3 in DNA: TGTGCTAGTGGTTTGGTACCAGGCAACTCTGGAAACACCATATATTTT.

J is TRBJ2-1 and V is TRBV6-5, with D hard to call. CDR3 length equals 12 residues. Trimming cost V 8 bases and J 0 bases, with 5 bases left between them. From germline, CDR1 is MNHEY and CDR2 SVGAGI. CDR3 in DNA: TGTGCCAGCGTCGGCTCCTACAATGAGCAGTTCTTC. It codes for CASVGSYNEQFF.

The genes are TRBV13 and TRBJ1-1, with D tentatively TRBD1 (5 bases). The ends were cut back, 1 base at V and 1 base at J, with 22 bases in the middle. The CDR3 loop spans 19 amino acids. The germline V gene encodes CDR1 PRHDT and CDR2 FYEKMQ (reference sequence). Here the CDR3 reads CASSLERGEGPKENTEAFF. CDR3 DNA: TGTGCCAGCAGCTTAGAAAGAGGGGAGGGCCCAAAAGAGAACACTGAAGCTTTCTTT.

In this sample, this clone turned up a few times. This rearrangement joins TRBV2 to TRBJ2-7; 8 bases align to TRBD1. The CDR3 has 14 amino acids. J lost 0 bases, V lost 5 bases, and 3 bases had no gene match. From germline, CDR1 is SNHLY and CDR2 FYNNEI. CDR3: CASSWDRSSYEQYF. The CDR3 coding sequence is TGTGCCAGCAGTTGGGACAGGAGCTCCTACGAGCAGTACTTC.

The rearrangement uses TRBV30 and TRBJ2-7; TRBD1 matches at 7 bases. The CDR3 runs to 12 residues. Per germline, CDR1 GTSNPN and CDR2 SVGIG (reference sequence). V lost 5 bases to trimming and J lost 4 bases; unmatched junction nucleotides: 5. CDR3 DNA: TGTGCCTGGGGAACGGGACAGTACGAGCAGTACTTC. Protein product: CAWGTGQYEQYF. The variable domain in full, with the rest retrieved from reference TRBV30 and TRBJ2-7, is SQTIHQWPATLVQPVGSPLSLECTVEGTSNPNLYWYRQAAGRGLQLLFYSVGIGQISSEVPQNLSASRPQDRQFILSSKKLLLSDSGFYLCAWGTGQYEQYFGPGTRLTVT.

The chain combines TRBV10-3 with TRBJ1-1; 8 bases are a match to TRBD1. The CDR3 has 16 residues. In germline, CDR1 is ENHRY, CDR2 SYGVKD. The J segment lost 0 bases and the V segment lost 4 bases, leaving 7 bases of the junction unmatched. CDR3 DNA sequence: TGTGCCATCAGTGGTGGAGGACAGGGAATGAACACTGAAGCTTTCTTT. Its protein product is CAISGGGQGMNTEAFF.

The V and J genes are TRBV18 and TRBJ1-6; maybe TRBD1 (6 bases). Germline loops: CDR1 KGHSH, CDR2 LQKENI. The CDR3 length is 15 residues. The V end was cut by 2 bases, the J end by 5 bases, with 10 bases between. The CDR3 bases are TGTGCCAGCTCACCAGACAGGCAAAATAATTCACCCCTCCACTTT. Translation gives CASSPDRQNNSPLHF.

The rearrangement links TRBV9 to TRBJ1-2; D perhaps matches TRBD1 (6 bases). Trimming took 3 bases from V and 4 from J, leaving 13 bases between them. This CDR3 region has 14 residues. Germline values: CDR1 SGDLS, CDR2 YYNGEE. CDR3 nucleotide sequence: TGTGCCAGCAGCGCGGGGGGCAGGGTCTATGGCTACACCTTC. Translating gives CASSAGGRVYGYTF.

The chain couples TRBV29-1 to TRBJ2-7; the D gene is possibly TRBD2 (6 bases). Between the trimmed V and J ends, which lost 0 bases and 3 bases, there was a span of 6 bases. The CDR3 loop spans 12 amino acids. The germline V gene encodes CDR1 SQVTM and CDR2 ANQGSEA. CDR3 in amino acids: CSVEEGGYEQYF. CDR3 sequence (DNA): TGCAGCGTTGAAGAGGGGGGCTACGAGCAGTACTTC.

The genes are TRBV5-1 and TRBJ1-1; D ambiguous. Deletions cut 0 bases from V and 0 bases from J, with 9 bases between. CDR1 and CDR2 from the germline V gene are SGHRS and YFSETQ. The CDR3 contains 15 residues. CDR3 amino acids: CASSLGAQMNTEAFF. CDR3 sequence (DNA): TGCGCCAGCAGCTTGGGGGCACAGATGAACACTGAAGCTTTCTTT.

This sequence joins TRBV6-6 and TRBJ1-6; D ambiguous. Germline V gene lookup returns CDR1 MNHNY and CDR2 SVGAGI (reference sequence). V was pared by 6 bases and J by 9 bases, with 12 bases between. The CDR3 extends over 13 amino acids. CDR3 residues: CASSLGGISPLHF. Written as DNA, the CDR3 is TGTGCCAGCAGCCTGGGCGGGATTTCACCCCTCCACTTT.

V gene TRBV4-2 combines with J gene TRBJ2-1; 10 nucleotides line up with TRBD2. Germline trimming cut 4 bases from V and 10 bases from J; bases unmatched to any gene: 10. Germline values: CDR1 LGHNA, CDR2 YNFKEQ. This CDR3 comprises 15 residues. The CDR3 DNA is TGTGCCAGCAGCCCGACGTCTAGCGGGGGAACCGAGCAGTTCTTC. Translated: CASSPTSSGGTEQFF.

Comment on this clone: A read error is the likely source, as a far larger clone sits one nucleotide away. The rearrangement links TRBV11-2 to TRBJ1-1, with D possibly being TRBD1 (6 bases). CDR1 and CDR2 (germline): SGHAT, FQNNGV. The CDR3 is 13 amino acids. The CDR3 loop reads CASNLKGDTEAFF. As DNA, the CDR3 is TGTGCCAGCAACTTAAAGGGGGACACTGAAGCTTTCTTT.

The rearrangement links TRBV4-1 to TRBJ1-5; the match to TRBD1 covers 7 bases. The V gene's germline CDR1 is MGHRA and CDR2 YSYEKL. V lost 1 base, J lost 3 bases, and 3 bases stayed unmatched. This CDR3 contains 15 residues. The CDR3, as DNA: TGCGCCAGCAGCCAAGTACAGGGGAACAATCAGCCCCAGCATTTT. Translating it yields CASSQVQGNNQPQHF.

This clone has only one observation. The chain recombines TRBV18 with TRBJ1-2; TRBD1 agrees at 7 bases. The germline gives CDR1 KGHSH, CDR2 LQKENI. The J segment lost 7 bases and the V segment lost 4 bases, leaving 9 bases of the junction unmatched. The CDR3 loop spans 14 amino acids. This CDR3 reads CASSLEQGRGGYTF. CDR3 bases: TGTGCCAGCTCACTTGAACAGGGGAGAGGTGGCTACACCTTC.

This clone was detected once. The chain employs TRBV24-1 and TRBJ2-2; 7 bases fit TRBD2. The CDR3 is made up of 18 amino acids. Trimming took 3 bases from V and 5 from J; bases not matched to a gene: 14. The germline V gene encodes CDR1 KGHDR and CDR2 SFDVKD. CDR3 bases: TGTGCCACCAGTGATCCGGGAGGCCAGCGGCAAATTACCGGGGAGCTGTTTTTT. The encoded protein is CATSDPGGQRQITGELFF.

The rearrangement links TRBV7-2 to TRBJ2-3; 10 nucleotides line up with TRBD1. The CDR3 is 15 residues long. The V and J ends lost 6 bases and 5 bases, in that order; junction bases with no gene match: 8. Germline V gene data show CDR1 as SGHTA and CDR2 as FQGNSA. CDR3 amino acids: CASRWGQGTGDTQYF. As DNA, the CDR3 is TGTGCCAGCAGATGGGGACAGGGGACGGGAGATACGCAGTATTTT.

This chain uses TRBV19 with TRBJ2-2; 7 positions agree with TRBD2. The CDR3 is made up of 15 amino acids. V was pared by 6 bases and J by 3 bases, with 7 bases of the junction left unmatched. Germline CDR1 reads LNHDA; CDR2 reads SQIVND (reference sequence). The CDR3 protein is CASSKRGSHTGELFF. CDR3 nucleotide sequence: TGTGCCAGTAGCAAGCGGGGTTCTCACACCGGGGAGCTGTTTTTT.

The chain employs TRBV12-3 or TRBV12-4 and TRBJ1-2; the D is unclear. The CDR3 loop spans 13 amino acids. V lost 1 base and J 8 bases, leaving 11 bases between the germline ends. In DNA form, the CDR3 reads TGTGCCAGCAGTTTAGGAGGGTACGGCGGCTACACCTTC. Translation: CASSLGGYGGYTF.

J is TRBJ2-3 and V is TRBV9; 8 positions agree with TRBD2. CDR3 size: 16 residues. Germline assignment: CDR1 SGDLS and CDR2 YYNGEE. J gave up 2 bases and V 0 bases, and 5 bases lay outside the gene matches. The CDR3 here is CASSVAAGADTDTQYF. The CDR3 DNA is TGTGCCAGCAGCGTAGCAGCGGGGGCCGACACAGATACGCAGTATTTT.

The chain couples TRBV6-6 to TRBJ2-7; a weak D match, TRBD2 (6 bases). Germline V gene sequence: CDR1 MNHNY, CDR2 SVGAGI (reference sequence). The ends were cut back, 11 bases at V and 6 bases at J, with 17 bases in the middle. CDR3 length equals 12 residues. The CDR3 protein is CAGHGGNGEQYV. The DNA for the CDR3 is TGTGCCGGCCATGGGGGGAACGGCGAGCAGTACGTC.

The rearrangement links TRBV28 to TRBJ1-6, with 7 positions matching TRBD1. The CDR3 consists of 15 residues. The V segment lost 0 bases and the J segment 6 bases; nucleotides outside the gene matches: 2. Germline CDR1 reads MDHEN; CDR2 reads SYDVKM. As DNA, the CDR3 is TGTGCCAGCAGTTTATGGGACAGGTCTAATTCACCCCTCCACTTT. This translates into CASSLWDRSNSPLHF. Complete variable domain (other parts from reference TRBV28 and TRBJ1-6): DVKVTQSSRYLVKRTGEKVFLECVQDMDHENMFWYRQDPGLGLRLIYFSYDVKMKEKGDIPEGYSVSREKKERFSLILESASTNQTSMYLCASSLWDRSNSPLHFGNGTRLTVT.

The genes are TRBV24-1 and TRBJ2-2; 8 nucleotides agree with TRBD1. J was trimmed by 1 base and V by 4 bases; bases with no gene match: 16. The V gene's germline CDR1 is KGHDR and CDR2 SFDVKD. The CDR3 is made up of 20 amino acids. The CDR3: CATSDSDRGSSLGNTGELFF. The DNA of the CDR3 is TGTGCCACCAGTGACTCCGACAGGGGTAGTTCACTAGGGAACACCGGGGAGCTGTTTTTT.

The chain links TRBV18 to TRBJ2-6; 7 nucleotides agree with TRBD2. Germline CDR1 reads KGHSH; CDR2 reads LQKENI. This CDR3 comprises 20 residues. V was pared by 2 bases and J by 0 bases, with 13 bases of the junction left unmatched. Written as DNA, the CDR3 is TGTGCCAGCTCACCAAGTCTTCGGCAGGGACTACTCTCTGGGGCCAACGTCCTGACTTTC. It codes for CASSPSLRQGLLSGANVLTF.

This sequence joins TRBV7-8 and TRBJ2-2; 7 positions match TRBD1. V trimming: 5 bases; J trimming: 4 bases; junction bases outside the gene matches: 7. CDR1 and CDR2 (germline): SGHVS, FQNEAQ. The CDR3 consists of 15 residues. CDR3 DNA: TGTGCCAGCAGCCGTGACAGGGTTCCCACCGGGGAGCTGTTTTTT. It yields the protein CASSRDRVPTGELFF.

This clone has just a few counts. The gene calls are TRBV5-4 and TRBJ2-5, with D unresolved. Germline V lookup: CDR1 SGHNT, CDR2 YYREEE (reference sequence). Trimming shortened V by 2 bases and J by 4 bases, and 9 bases separated the two germline ends. The CDR3 sequence is 13 residues long. The CDR3 sequence: CASSFGVGETQYF. CDR3 nucleotides: TGTGCCAGCAGCTTCGGAGTAGGAGAGACCCAGTACTTC.

This clone was recorded a few times. J is TRBJ1-1 and V is TRBV11-2; 10 nucleotides align to TRBD1. Looked up from germline, CDR1 is SGHAT and CDR2 is FQNNGV. The CDR3 has 14 amino acids. With V trimmed by 3 bases and J by 5 bases, 3 bases remained unmatched. CDR3 in amino acids: CASSLWDRGTEAFF. Written as DNA, the CDR3 is TGTGCCAGCAGCTTGTGGGACAGGGGAACTGAAGCTTTCTTT.